The clone carrying this T cell receptor (beta chain) was detected once. The CDR3 spans 15 residues. The germline V and J ends were trimmed by 6 bases and 2 bases, with 16 bases remaining between them. Germline CDR1 and CDR2: LNHDA and SQIVND (reference sequence). These data are taken from a study of blood T cell repertoires in COVID-19. Study-level background: COVID-19 samples collected from the United States, Italy and Spain covered acute and convalescent phases. Sources were T cells, B-cell-depleted T cells, or PBMCs; the material itself was cDNA or gDNA.

Data came from immunoSEQ multiplex PCR; TCRdb stores just in-frame clones and leaves some out. The sample holds roughly 150,000 clones; 70% to 90% are singletons and the top ten take less than 6.5%. This TCR derives from a human donor in a cohort sampled during active COVID-19. Sequencing was carried out using peripheral blood. The V gene is TRBV19, the J gene TRBJ1-2, with D possibly being TRBD1 (5 bases). This CDR3 is CASRTTSGGNYGYTF. For the CDR3, the DNA is TGTGCCAGTAGAACAACTTCCGGGGGGAACTATGGCTACACCTTC. Using reference TRBV19 and TRBJ1-2 for the parts outside the CDR3, the full variable domain is DGGITQSPKYLFRKEGQNVTLSCEQNLNHDAMYWYRQDPGQGLRLIYYSQIVNDFQKGDIAEGYSVSREKKESFPLTVTSAQKNPTAFYLCASRTTSGGNYGYTFGSGTRLTVV.